This T cell receptor (beta chain) comes out of a study of early T cells in non-severe SARS-CoV-2 infection. TCRdb re-called the 5' RACE reads with MiXCR, one entry per CDR3 protein. The repertoire holds tens of thousands of distinct CDR3 sequences, with approximately 10% as singletons. V lost 6 bases and J 10 bases, leaving 16 bases between the germline ends. CDR1 and CDR2 from the germline V gene are MNHEY and SVGAGI. The CDR3 sequence is 14 residues long. The sample comprised whole blood. The origin of this receptor is an adult who was a healthcare worker with PCR-confirmed SARS-CoV-2 infection or an uninfected control (not recorded which). V gene TRBV6-5 combines with J gene TRBJ1-6; no firm D call. The CDR3 sequence is CASRRAGGGSPLHF. DNA for the CDR3: TGTGCCAGCAGAAGGGCAGGTGGTGGCTCACCCCTCCACTTT.